This passage covers 26 T cell receptor beta chains from one sample sequenced in a study of response to subunit inactivated influenza vaccine. Each CDR3 protein gets one entry after TCRdb re-called the RT-PCR reads with MiXCR. This table holds about 700,000 distinct CDR3 sequences, approximately 15% found once. Here the sequenced sample was PBMCs from blood, taken 14 days before vaccination. The receptors stem from a man aged 50 to 60 who received an inactivated influenza vaccine.

This clonotype came up many times. This chain connects TRBV3-1 to TRBJ2-3; a weak D match, TRBD1 (5 bases). V was cut by 3 bases and J by 5 bases, with 12 bases left in between. The CDR3 has 14 residues. The germline gives CDR1 LGHDT, CDR2 YNNKEL (reference sequence). CDR3 protein: CASSQGRAIDTQYF. As DNA, the CDR3 is TGTGCCAGCAGCCAGGGCAGGGCTATAGATACGCAGTATTTT.

In the case of this clonotype: Just one base apart from a much larger clone, this may be a read error. This chain connects TRBV20-1 to TRBJ2-5; D is uncertain. V was clipped by 2 bases and J by 2 bases, with 6 bases between them. The V gene's germline CDR1 is DFQATT and CDR2 SNEGSKA (reference sequence). CDR3 length: 12 amino acids. For the CDR3, the DNA is TGCAGTGCTAGATTCGGTCAAGAGACCCAGTACTTC. The encoded protein is CSARFGQETQYF.

This clonotype was observed a handful of times. The chain is built from TRBV15 and TRBJ2-1, with TRBD2 matching over 10 bases. The CDR3 spans 19 residues. V shed 2 bases and J 4 bases; nucleotides not matched to a gene: 14. Germline V gives CDR1 LNHNV, CDR2 YYDKDF (reference sequence). CDR3 bases: TGTGCCACCAGCAGACGTCAGGCCATAGCGGGAGGAGTATACAATGAGCAGTTCTTC. This codes for CATSRRQAIAGGVYNEQFF.

Many counts were recorded for this clonotype. The chain links TRBV12-3 or TRBV12-4 to TRBJ2-7; 13 bases agree with TRBD2. J lost 5 bases, V lost 4 bases, and 8 bases had no gene match. The length of the CDR3 is 16 residues. The CDR3: CASSSGLAGALDEQYF. The CDR3 DNA reads TGTGCCAGCAGTTCTGGACTAGCGGGAGCCTTGGACGAGCAGTACTTC.

The V and J genes are TRBV7-3 and TRBJ2-3; D is possibly TRBD2 (5 bases). This CDR3 comprises 15 residues. Per the germline V gene, CDR1 is SGHTA and CDR2 is FQGTGA. The V end was cut by 5 bases, the J end by 4 bases, with 16 bases between. The CDR3 loop is CASSPSSGLADTQYF. The CDR3 DNA reads as TGTGCCAGCAGCCCTAGCAGCGGCCTGGCAGATACGCAGTATTTT. The whole variable domain, filled in from reference TRBV7-3 and TRBJ2-3, reads GAGVSQTPSNKVTEKGKYVELRCDPISGHTALYWYRQSLGQGPEFLIYFQGTGAADDSGLPNDRFFAVRPEGSVSTLKIQRTERGDSAVYLCASSPSSGLADTQYFGPGTRLTVL.

This clonotype was counted at least ten times. The V call is TRBV15, the J call TRBJ2-3, with 11 nucleotides matching TRBD1. CDR1 and CDR2 from the germline V gene are LNHNV and YYDKDF (reference sequence). This CDR3 region has 14 residues. The junction had 6 bases not matched to a gene; V was cut back by 6 bases and J by 7 bases. The CDR3 reads CATRGTGGWNTQYF. CDR3 DNA: TGTGCCACCAGGGGGACAGGGGGATGGAATACGCAGTATTTT.

V and J are TRBV28 and TRBJ2-1; 12 nucleotides agree with TRBD2. The CDR3 is 16 amino acids. The V and J ends lost 5 bases and 2 bases, in that order; junction bases with no gene match: 4. Germline-derived CDR1 and CDR2 are MDHEN and SYDVKM. The CDR3 bases are TGTGCCAGCAGTCTCCGGACTAGCGGGGCCTACAATGAGCAGTTCTTC. Amino acids: CASSLRTSGAYNEQFF.

This clonotype appeared many times. V is TRBV7-9 and J is TRBJ1-1; D gene uncertain. Per germline, CDR1 SEHNR and CDR2 FQNEAQ (reference sequence). This CDR3 comprises 11 residues. Between the trimmed V and J ends, which lost 1 base and 6 bases, there was a span of 3 bases. This chain's CDR3 is CASSLDPEAFF. CDR3 nucleotides: TGTGCCAGCAGCTTAGATCCTGAAGCTTTCTTT.

The rearrangement links TRBV6-2 or TRBV6-3 to TRBJ2-1; perhaps TRBD2 as D (7 bases). CDR3 length: 19 residues. CDR1 is MNHEY and CDR2 is SVGEGT in the germline V gene. The V gene lost 2 bases and the J gene lost 1 base, with 21 bases spanning the gap. The CDR3 DNA reads TGTGCCAGCAGTTACGCCGACCGACTAGCTAGGGGGTCCTACAATGAGCAGTTCTTC. It yields the protein CASSYADRLARGSYNEQFF.

This clonotype was detected only a few times. The chain employs TRBV10-1 and TRBJ1-3; no clear D. Per germline, CDR1 WNHNN and CDR2 SYGVQD (reference sequence). V lost 3 bases and J lost 0, with 12 bases in between. This CDR3 contains 16 residues. The CDR3 DNA is TGCGCCAGCAGTGACAACACCCTGAGCTCTGGAAACACCATATATTTT. Protein: CASSDNTLSSGNTIYF.

CDR3 in amino acids: CASTRPGQSETQYF. The CDR3 nucleotides are TGTGCCAGCACCCGTCCGGGACAGTCAGAGACCCAGTACTTC. V gene TRBV7-2 combines with J gene TRBJ2-5, with 7 nucleotides matching TRBD1. Trimming at V came to 7 bases and at J to 4 bases, leaving 9 bases not matched to a gene. The germline V gene encodes CDR1 SGHTA and CDR2 FQGNSA. The CDR3 spans 14 residues. The whole variable domain, filled in from reference TRBV7-2 and TRBJ2-5, reads GAGVSQSPSNKVTEKGKDVELRCDPISGHTALYWYRQSLGQGLEFLIYFQGNSAPDKSGLPSDRFSAERTGGSVSTLTIQRTQQEDSAVYLCASTRPGQSETQYFGPGTRLLVL.

The gene calls are TRBV29-1 and TRBJ2-5; 10 nucleotides agree with TRBD1. Germline CDR1 SQVTM, CDR2 ANQGSEA. V shed 3 bases, J shed 5 bases, and the junction held 9 bases outside the gene matches. The CDR3 is 15 amino acids. The CDR3 DNA sequence: TGCAGCGTTGAGACCGGGACAGGGGTCCGGGAGACCCAGTACTTC. Its translation: CSVETGTGVRETQYF.

The chain has TRBV7-9 and TRBJ1-2, with a weak D call TRBD1 (5 bases). Germline V gene sequence: CDR1 SEHNR, CDR2 FQNEAQ (reference sequence). The CDR3 consists of 16 residues. V was pared by 1 base and J by 8 bases, with 20 bases between. CDR3 loop: CASSLVGARRGSGYTF. In DNA form, the CDR3 reads TGTGCCAGCAGCTTAGTAGGGGCACGCCGAGGGAGCGGCTACACCTTC.

This clonotype occurred many times. The chain joins TRBV5-5 to TRBJ1-5; unclear D gene. This CDR3 spans 13 amino acids. Germline V lookup: CDR1 SGHKS, CDR2 YYEKEE (reference sequence). V gave up 0 bases and J gave up 4 bases, with 5 bases separating them. CDR3 DNA: TGTGCCAGCAGCTTGGAGGAAAATCAGCCCCAGCATTTT. It codes for CASSLEENQPQHF.

In this sample, this clonotype turned up many times. The gene calls are TRBV7-2 and TRBJ1-5; D is ambiguous. From germline, CDR1 is SGHTA and CDR2 FQGNSA. This CDR3 is 14 amino acids long. The V gene lost 3 bases and the J gene lost 4 bases, with 10 bases spanning the gap. The CDR3, as DNA: TGTGCCAGCAGCTTTTTTGCTGAGAATCAGCCCCAGCATTTT. This translates into CASSFFAENQPQHF.

This clonotype occurred a few times. The chain is built from TRBV20-1 and TRBJ1-2; no clear D gene. Per the germline V gene, CDR1 is DFQATT and CDR2 is SNEGSKA (reference sequence). The CDR3 contains 12 residues. V lost 6 bases, J lost 3 bases, and 11 bases lay in between. CDR3 region: CSAAEVDYGYTF. The CDR3 nucleotides are TGCAGTGCAGCGGAGGTCGACTATGGCTACACCTTC.

The V call is TRBV6-1, the J call TRBJ2-2; 8 bases are shared with TRBD2. V gave up 5 bases and J gave up 1 base; unmatched junction bases: 6. CDR1 and CDR2 from the germline V gene are MNHNS and SASEGT. The CDR3 spans 16 residues. The CDR3 bases are TGTGCCAGCAGTCAAGGACTAGCACAGAACACCGGGGAGCTGTTTTTT. The encoded protein is CASSQGLAQNTGELFF.

The chain joins TRBV9 to TRBJ2-7, with D perhaps being TRBD1 or TRBD2 (6 bases each). The CDR3 contains 16 residues. CDR1 and CDR2 from the germline V gene are SGDLS and YYNGEE. V gave up 0 bases and J gave up 1 base, with 14 bases separating them. The CDR3 sequence is CASSVGLGGPSYEQYF. The CDR3, as DNA: TGTGCCAGCAGCGTAGGGCTCGGGGGCCCATCCTACGAGCAGTACTTC.

This clonotype was picked up a small number of times. The rearrangement uses TRBV6-1 and TRBJ1-2, with D maybe TRBD1 (6 bases). Germline assignment: CDR1 MNHNS and CDR2 SASEGT. V was trimmed by 9 bases and J by 0 bases, leaving 14 bases between them. The CDR3 sequence is 14 residues long. The CDR3 spells CASVGQPPNYGYTF. For the CDR3, the DNA is TGTGCCAGTGTAGGACAGCCTCCTAACTATGGCTACACCTTC.

The chain joins TRBV6-2 or TRBV6-3 to TRBJ2-1; a possible D gene is TRBD1 (5 bases). The germline CDR1 and CDR2 sequences are MNHEY and SVGEGT. The CDR3 contains 14 residues. Between the trimmed V and J ends, which lost 7 bases and 4 bases, there was a span of 14 bases. CDR3 nucleotides: TGTGCCAGCAACCCCCTGAAGGGGTACAATGAGCAGTTCTTC. Encoded protein: CASNPLKGYNEQFF.

This rearrangement joins TRBV20-1 to TRBJ2-3; 12 positions match TRBD2. The CDR3 runs to 15 residues. Germline V lookup: CDR1 DFQATT, CDR2 SNEGSKA (reference sequence). The trim removed 2 bases at V and 3 bases at J, leaving 3 bases unmatched. This CDR3 reads CSARKTSGGTDTQYF. For the CDR3, the DNA is TGCAGTGCTAGAAAGACTAGCGGGGGTACAGATACGCAGTATTTT.

This clonotype was detected ten times or more. This chain connects TRBV7-9 to TRBJ1-3, with no clear D. The CDR3 is 14 amino acids. V was clipped by 5 bases and J by 0 bases, with 8 bases between them. The germline V gene encodes CDR1 SEHNR and CDR2 FQNEAQ (reference sequence). This CDR3 is CASSAGSSGNTIYF. In DNA, the CDR3 is TGTGCCAGCAGCGCAGGTTCCTCTGGAAACACCATATATTTT.

This clonotype was counted many times. J is TRBJ1-6 and V is TRBV7-2; D not resolved. The CDR3 sequence is 12 residues long. Germline V gene sequence: CDR1 SGHTA, CDR2 FQGNSA. Deletions cut 2 bases from V and 10 bases from J, with 6 bases between. The CDR3 coding sequence is TGTGCCAGCAGCTTAAATGGGTCACCCCTCCACTTT. Its protein is CASSLNGSPLHF.

This rearrangement joins TRBV27 to TRBJ2-3; D remains ambiguous. The length of the CDR3 is 13 residues. V dropped 8 bases and J dropped 2 bases, with 11 bases sitting between them. Germline lookup yields CDR1 MNHEY and CDR2 SMNVEV (reference sequence). CDR3 loop: CASGSLLTDTQYF. In nucleotides, the CDR3 is TGTGCCAGCGGGTCGTTGCTCACAGATACGCAGTATTTT.

This clonotype was picked up many times. The CDR3 region is CASSQPSEGETQYF. DNA of the CDR3: TGTGCCAGCAGCCAACCAAGCGAGGGAGAGACCCAGTACTTC. V is TRBV3-1 and J is TRBJ2-5; tentative D call: TRBD2 (5 bases). Trimming took 2 bases from V and 4 from J, leaving 11 bases between them. CDR1 LGHDT and CDR2 YNNKEL come from the germline V gene (reference sequence). The CDR3 extends over 14 amino acids.

V usage is TRBV7-2 and J usage is TRBJ2-3; maybe TRBD2 (6 bases). V shed 5 bases and J shed 4 bases, with 19 bases lying between them. Germline CDR1 is SGHTA and CDR2 is FQGNSA. The CDR3 loop spans 16 amino acids. This CDR3 reads CASSLGTRVAADTQYF. In nucleotides, the CDR3 is TGTGCCAGCAGCCTCGGGACGAGGGTAGCGGCAGATACGCAGTATTTT.